This T cell receptor (beta chain) was recovered during a study of T cells after yellow fever vaccination. Overall study context: Low-cell-number fractions were prepared with SMART-Seq v4 Ultra Low Input.

The CDR3 has 11 residues. Between the trimmed V and J ends, which lost 7 bases and 9 bases, there was a span of 13 bases. Germline assignment: CDR1 SQVTM and CDR2 ANQGSEA. In its sample, this clonotype was seen once. Its antigen is still unknown. TCRdb used MiXCR to reprocess the 5' RACE reads, holding one entry per CDR3 protein. The sample shows some 63,000 distinct CDR3 sequences, about 7.8% of them seen only once. Study outcomes and limitations: The booster response re-showed most primary clones: 96% CD4, approximately 85% CD8.

The source material was CD8+ T cells sorted from PBMCs, sampled 15 days after the yellow fever booster vaccination. The genes are TRBV29-1 and TRBJ2-1; D perhaps matches TRBD2 (5 bases). The origin of this receptor is a man younger than 45 who received the YFV17D yellow fever vaccine. In nucleotides, the CDR3 is TGCAGCGGGGGAGTAGGAGGTGAGCAGTTCTTC. Its protein is CSGGVGGEQFF.